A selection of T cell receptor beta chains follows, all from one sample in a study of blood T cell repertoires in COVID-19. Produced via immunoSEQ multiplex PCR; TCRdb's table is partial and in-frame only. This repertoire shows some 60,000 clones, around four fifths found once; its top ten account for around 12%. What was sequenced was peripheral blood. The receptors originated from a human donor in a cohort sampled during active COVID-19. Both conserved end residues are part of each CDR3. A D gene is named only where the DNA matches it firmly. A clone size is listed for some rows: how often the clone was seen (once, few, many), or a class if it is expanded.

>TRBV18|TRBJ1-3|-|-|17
CASSPPGGLRSGNTIYF
TGTGCCAGCTCACCACCGGGGGGGCTCCGAAGTGGAAACACCATATATTTT
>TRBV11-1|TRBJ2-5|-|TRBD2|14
CAIGLAGSRETQYF
TGTGCCATTGGACTAGCGGGGTCGCGAGAGACCCAGTACTTC
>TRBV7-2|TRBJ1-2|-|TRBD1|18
CASSPRSGTGLTNYGYTF
TGTGCCAGCAGCCCTAGGTCCGGGACAGGGCTCACTAACTATGGCTACACCTTC
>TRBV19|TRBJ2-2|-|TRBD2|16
CASTLAGGSNTGELFF
TGTGCCAGTACCTTAGCGGGGGGCTCGAACACCGGGGAGCTGTTTTTT
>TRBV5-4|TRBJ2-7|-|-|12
CASSASSYEQYF
TGTGCCAGCAGCGCCAGCTCCTACGAGCAGTACTTC
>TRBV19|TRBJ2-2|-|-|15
CASSPQEGRTGELFF
TGTGCCAGTAGTCCTCAGGAGGGCAGGACCGGGGAGCTGTTTTTT
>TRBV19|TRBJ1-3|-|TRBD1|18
CASSKSKGGLDSGNTIYF
TGTGCCAGTAGTAAGTCCAAAGGGGGCCTCGACTCTGGAAACACCATATATTTT
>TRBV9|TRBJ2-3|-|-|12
CASSADFDTQYF
TGTGCCAGCAGCGCGGACTTCGATACGCAGTATTTT
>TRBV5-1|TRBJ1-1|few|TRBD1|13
CASSTDRVAEAFF
TGCGCCAGCAGCACAGACAGGGTCGCTGAAGCTTTCTTT
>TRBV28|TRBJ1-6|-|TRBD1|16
CASSAPDRGYNSPLHF
TGTGCCAGCAGTGCCCCTGACAGGGGGTATAATTCACCCCTCCACTTT
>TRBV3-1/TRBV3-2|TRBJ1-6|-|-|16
CASSQDLPGGGSPLHF
TGTGCCAGCAGCCAAGATCTTCCGGGAGGGGGTTCACCCCTCCACTTT
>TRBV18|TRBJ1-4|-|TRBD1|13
CASSPPERTGLFF
TGTGCCAGCTCACCACCGGAGAGGACAGGTCTGTTTTTT
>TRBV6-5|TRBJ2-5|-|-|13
CASSYSEEETQYF
TGTGCCAGCAGTTACTCGGAGGAGGAGACCCAGTACTTC
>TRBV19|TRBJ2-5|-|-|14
CASSSRGASETQYF
TGTGCCAGTAGTTCCCGGGGAGCGAGTGAGACCCAGTACTTC
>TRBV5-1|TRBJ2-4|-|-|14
CASSLRPGRDIQYF
TGCGCCAGCAGCTTGCGGCCAGGGCGTGACATTCAGTACTTC
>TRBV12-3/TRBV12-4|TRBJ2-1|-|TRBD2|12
CATSGEGRNPFF
TGTGCCACCTCTGGGGAGGGGAGGAACCCGTTCTTC
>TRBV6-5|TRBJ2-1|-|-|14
CASNRGSSYNEQFF
TGTGCCAGCAATAGAGGGAGCTCCTACAATGAGCAGTTCTTC
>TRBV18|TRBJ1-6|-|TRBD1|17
CASSPPGQSRVNSPLHF
TGTGCCAGCTCACCACCGGGACAGTCCCGCGTTAATTCACCCCTCCACTTT
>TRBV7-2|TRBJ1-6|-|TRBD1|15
CASRQSTGGNSPLHF
TGTGCCAGCAGACAATCCACAGGGGGTAATTCACCCCTCCACTTT
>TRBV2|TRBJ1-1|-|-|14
CASKGWGSHTEAFF
TGTGCCAGCAAGGGCTGGGGCAGCCACACTGAAGCTTTCTTT
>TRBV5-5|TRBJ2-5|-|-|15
CASSLGHGNQETQYF
TGTGCCAGCAGCTTGGGACACGGGAACCAAGAGACCCAGTACTTC
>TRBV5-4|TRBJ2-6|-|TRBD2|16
CASSQGAGSGANVLTF
TGTGCCAGCAGCCAGGGAGCGGGGTCTGGGGCCAACGTCCTGACTTTC
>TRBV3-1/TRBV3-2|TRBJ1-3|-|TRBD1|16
CASSQATGGGADTIYF
TGTGCCAGCAGCCAGGCTACAGGGGGAGGTGCGGATACCATATATTTT
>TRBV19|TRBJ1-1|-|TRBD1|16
CASSIGKGTVNTEAFF
TGTGCCAGTAGTATAGGTAAAGGGACAGTGAACACTGAAGCTTTCTTT
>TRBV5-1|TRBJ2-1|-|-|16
CASSTPGRLEYNEQFF
TGCGCCAGCAGCACCCCAGGGAGGCTAGAGTACAATGAGCAGTTCTTC
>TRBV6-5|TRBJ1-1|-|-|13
CASSYRRNTEAFF
TGTGCCAGCAGTTACAGGAGGAACACTGAAGCTTTCTTT
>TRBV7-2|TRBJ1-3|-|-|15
CASSPAGTSGNTIYF
TGTGCCAGCAGCCCCGCCGGGACATCTGGAAACACCATATATTTT
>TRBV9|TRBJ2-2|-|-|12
CASTPYTGELFF
TGTGCCAGCACCCCGTACACCGGGGAGCTGTTTTTT
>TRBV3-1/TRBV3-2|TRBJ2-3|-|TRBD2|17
CASSQDRRGLGGDTQYF
TGTGCCAGCAGCCAAGACAGGAGAGGACTAGGAGGAGATACGCAGTATTTT
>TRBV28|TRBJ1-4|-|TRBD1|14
CASSSGGYNEKLFF
TGTGCCAGCAGTTCAGGGGGGTATAATGAAAAACTGTTTTTT
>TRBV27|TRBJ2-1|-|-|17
CASSLSGGGGHYNEQFF
TGTGCCAGCAGTTTATCGGGTGGGGGGGGCCACTACAATGAGCAGTTCTTC
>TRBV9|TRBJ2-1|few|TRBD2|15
CASTTGLTAGNEQFF
TGTGCCAGTACCACCGGGTTGACAGCGGGGAATGAGCAGTTCTTC
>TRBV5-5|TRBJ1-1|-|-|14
CASSFSGGNTEAFF
TGTGCCAGCAGCTTTTCGGGGGGAAACACTGAAGCTTTCTTT
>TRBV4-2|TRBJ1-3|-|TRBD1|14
CASSRDRGSPSIYF
TGTGCCAGCTCCCGGGACAGGGGGTCCCCTTCCATATATTTT
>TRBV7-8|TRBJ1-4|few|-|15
CASSLAWAPNEKLFF
TGTGCCAGCAGCTTAGCGTGGGCTCCTAATGAAAAACTGTTTTTT
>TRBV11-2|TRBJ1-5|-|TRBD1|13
CASSTDRGQPQHF
TGTGCCAGCAGCACGGACAGGGGTCAGCCCCAGCATTTT
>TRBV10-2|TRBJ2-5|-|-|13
CASSATARETQYF
TGCGCCAGCAGTGCGACAGCGAGAGAGACCCAGTACTTC
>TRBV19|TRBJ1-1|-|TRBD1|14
CASSIPGGQNEAFF
TGTGCCAGTAGTATACCAGGGGGACAGAATGAAGCTTTCTTT
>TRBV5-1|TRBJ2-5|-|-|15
CASSLAGVVGETQYF
TGCGCCAGCAGCTTGGCAGGGGTCGTCGGGGAGACCCAGTACTTC
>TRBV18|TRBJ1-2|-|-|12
CASSPVTGGYTF
TGTGCCAGCTCACCGGTGACGGGTGGCTACACCTTC
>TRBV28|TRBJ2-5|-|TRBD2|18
CASSLFSGLAGGHGTQYF
TGTGCCAGCAGTTTATTCTCCGGACTAGCGGGGGGCCACGGAACCCAGTACTTC
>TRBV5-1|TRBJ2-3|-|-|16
CASSLDTATSTDTQYF
TGCGCCAGCAGCTTAGACACCGCAACTAGCACAGATACGCAGTATTTT
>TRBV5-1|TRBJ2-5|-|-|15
CASSLGQMYQETQYF
TGCGCCAGCAGCTTGGGGCAGATGTACCAAGAGACCCAGTACTTC
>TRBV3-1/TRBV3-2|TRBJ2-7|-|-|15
CASSQVSGWAREQYF
TGTGCCAGCAGCCAAGTATCGGGGTGGGCACGCGAGCAGTACTTC
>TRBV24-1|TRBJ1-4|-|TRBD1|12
CATRPGGRKLFF
TGTGCCACCAGACCAGGGGGGCGAAAACTGTTTTTT
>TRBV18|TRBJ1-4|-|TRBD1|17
CASSPAAGGAGSEKLFF
TGTGCCAGCTCACCTGCGGCAGGGGGCGCCGGAAGTGAAAAACTGTTTTTT
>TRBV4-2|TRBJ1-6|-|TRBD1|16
CASRAVIAGDSSPLHF
TGTGCCAGCCGGGCCGTGATAGCAGGGGACAGTTCACCCCTCCACTTT
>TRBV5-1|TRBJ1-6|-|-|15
CASSLGGDNYSPLHF
TGCGCCAGCAGCTTGGGAGGGGACAACTATTCACCCCTCCACTTT
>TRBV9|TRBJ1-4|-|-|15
CASSVGGGDGEKLFF
TGTGCCAGCAGCGTAGGTGGTGGAGATGGCGAAAAACTGTTTTTT
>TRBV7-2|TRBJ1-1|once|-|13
CASSFTGTGSAFF
TGTGCCAGCAGCTTCACAGGGACCGGCTCAGCTTTCTTT
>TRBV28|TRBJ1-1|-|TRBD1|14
CASSEGTANTEAFF
TGTGCCAGCAGTGAGGGGACAGCGAACACTGAAGCTTTCTTT